The clone carrying this TCR beta chain occurred many times. The sample belongs to a study of T cells in Graves' hyperthyroidism and ophthalmopathy. Diagnostic decisions used clinical symptoms, serum thyroxine and TRAb, thyroid ultrasound and orbital computed tomography. TCR beta CDR3 regions were amplified from RNA transcripts. Primed by the HTBI set, a first-round RT-PCR was run on the TCR CDR3. TCRdb re-called the multiplex PCR reads with MiXCR, one entry per CDR3 protein. The sample records about 270,000 distinct CDR3 sequences, approximately 26% being singletons. Germline CDR1 SGHRS, CDR2 YFSETQ. CDR3 length: 17 residues. Trimming cost V 3 bases and J 1 base, with 16 bases left between them.

The sample was blood. V gene TRBV5-1 combines with J gene TRBJ2-2, with D possibly being TRBD1 (6 bases). The receptor's source is a man aged 35 to 55 with Graves' hyperthyroidism that later progressed to Graves' ophthalmopathy. This CDR3 is CASSWDFKTGNTGELFF. DNA of the CDR3: TGCGCCAGCAGCTGGGATTTTAAGACAGGGAACACCGGGGAGCTGTTTTTT.